Each of the 14 T cell receptor beta chains below was sequenced from the same sample in a study of cytomegalovirus exposure and HLA in healthy donors. The PCR ran on 60 Vbeta and 13 Jbeta primers. This table comes from immunoSEQ multiplex PCR, and its TCRdb copy is limited to in-frame clones, with some not included. This repertoire shows about 160,000 clones, roughly 79% found once; its top ten account for roughly 6.4%. The sequenced sample consisted of PBMCs. Receptors originate from a middle-aged woman in good health and CMV-seropositive.

V gene TRBV29-1 combines with J gene TRBJ2-7; D may be TRBD1 (7 bases). Germline V CDR1 and CDR2: SQVTM, ANQGSEA. CDR3 size: 12 residues. Trimming took off 4 bases at V and 6 bases at J, with 13 bases between the two ends. The DNA of the CDR3 is TGCAGCGTTGGCTCAGGGGGGACCGAGCAGTACTTC. This encodes CSVGSGGTEQYF.

The chain has TRBV7-9 and TRBJ1-1; D is unresolved. This CDR3 contains 13 residues. The germline CDR1 and CDR2 sequences are SEHNR and FQNEAQ (reference sequence). With 4 bases removed from V and 4 bases from J, the gap between germline ends came to 10 bases. The CDR3 loop is CASSSNLITEAFF. CDR3 DNA sequence: TGTGCCAGCAGCTCTAACCTCATCACTGAAGCTTTCTTT.

J is TRBJ1-4 and V is TRBV19; D unclear. The V end was cut by 1 base, the J end by 4 bases, with 7 bases between. Per germline, CDR1 LNHDA and CDR2 SQIVND (reference sequence). The CDR3 has 14 residues. This CDR3 is CASSIVTGNEKLFF. CDR3 sequence (DNA): TGTGCCAGTAGTATAGTTACCGGTAATGAAAAACTGTTTTTT. The variable domain in full, completed from reference TRBV19 and TRBJ1-4, reads DGGITQSPKYLFRKEGQNVTLSCEQNLNHDAMYWYRQDPGQGLRLIYYSQIVNDFQKGDIAEGYSVSREKKESFPLTVTSAQKNPTAFYLCASSIVTGNEKLFFGSGTQLSVL.

This rearrangement joins TRBV20-1 to TRBJ2-7; D is ambiguous. This CDR3 is 11 amino acids long. Per the germline V gene, CDR1 is DFQATT and CDR2 is SNEGSKA (reference sequence). Trimming removed 3 bases at V and 5 bases at J, with 8 bases between. The CDR3 reads CSARGLDEQYF. The DNA for the CDR3 is TGCAGTGCTAGGGGCTTGGACGAGCAGTACTTC.

Written as DNA, the CDR3 is TGTGCCACCAGAGATCAGGGGCCCACTGAAGCTTTCTTT. This encodes CATRDQGPTEAFF. V gene TRBV15 combines with J gene TRBJ1-1; TRBD1 might be the D (6 bases). The V gene's germline CDR1 is LNHNV and CDR2 YYDKDF (reference sequence). Trimming took off 6 bases at V and 4 bases at J, with 12 bases between the two ends. This CDR3 has 13 residues. The full variable domain, with the rest looked up from reference TRBV15 and TRBJ1-1, is DAMVIQNPRYQVTQFGKPVTLSCSQTLNHNVMYWYQQKSSQAPKLLFHYYDKDFNNEADTPDNFQSRRPNTSFCFLDIRSPGLGDTAMYLCATRDQGPTEAFFGQGTRLTVV.

The chain combines TRBV5-6 with TRBJ1-3; 8 bases are shared with TRBD1. The CDR3 loop spans 16 amino acids. The V gene's germline CDR1 is SGHDT and CDR2 YYEEEE. Trimming cost V 2 bases and J 2 bases; bases outside gene matches: 6. The CDR3, as DNA: TGTGCCAGCAGCTTATTGACAGGGGTCGCTGGAAACACCATATATTTT. Translating gives CASSLLTGVAGNTIYF.

This chain joins TRBV11-2 and TRBJ2-3, with 7 bases fitting TRBD2. With V trimmed by 1 base and J by 3 bases, 10 bases remained unmatched. Germline loops: CDR1 SGHAT, CDR2 FQNNGV. The CDR3 runs 17 residues. CDR3 DNA: TGTGCCAGCAGCTTAGCCCCCGGGGGGAAGGGGACAGATACGCAGTATTTT. It specifies CASSLAPGGKGTDTQYF.

This clone was detected once. V and J are TRBV11-2 and TRBJ2-1; 7 positions match TRBD1. Germline V CDR1 and CDR2: SGHAT, FQNNGV. V lost 4 bases and J lost 4; bases outside the gene matches: 13. This CDR3 has 17 residues. DNA for the CDR3: TGTGCCAGCAGCTCGCAGACAGGGCTGAGACAATACAATGAGCAGTTCTTC. Amino acid sequence: CASSSQTGLRQYNEQFF.

This clone was counted a single time. V and J are TRBV7-2 and TRBJ1-4, with D perhaps matching TRBD1 (5 bases). V was trimmed by 5 bases and J by 0 bases, leaving 10 bases between them. Germline values: CDR1 SGHTA, CDR2 FQGNSA. This CDR3 comprises 15 residues. This chain's CDR3 is CASSPQVSTNEKLFF. The CDR3, as DNA: TGTGCCAGCAGCCCACAGGTCTCAACTAATGAAAAACTGTTTTTT. Full variable domain (missing parts from reference TRBV7-2 and TRBJ1-4): GAGVSQSPSNKVTEKGKDVELRCDPISGHTALYWYRQSLGQGLEFLIYFQGNSAPDKSGLPSDRFSAERTGGSVSTLTIQRTQQEDSAVYLCASSPQVSTNEKLFFGSGTQLSVL.

This clone was seen only a few times. The V and J genes are TRBV28 and TRBJ1-1; D not certain. The CDR3 has 13 residues. Germline V CDR1 and CDR2: MDHEN, SYDVKM. Trimming took 5 bases from V and 1 from J, leaving 8 bases between them. The CDR3 region is CASSPQANTEAFF. The CDR3 DNA follows: TGTGCCAGCAGTCCCCAGGCGAACACTGAAGCTTTCTTT.

The J gene is TRBJ1-2, the V gene TRBV6-5; 7 bases are a match to TRBD1. Germline V gene lookup returns CDR1 MNHEY and CDR2 SVGAGI. This CDR3 is 15 amino acids long. With 2 bases clipped from V and 3 bases from J, the junction kept 6 bases outside the gene matches. Here the CDR3 reads CASSYLHDRDYGYTF. The CDR3 DNA follows: TGTGCCAGCAGTTACCTCCACGACAGGGACTATGGCTACACCTTC.

This clone was detected a few times. The genes are TRBV12-5 and TRBJ2-1; possibly TRBD1 for D (5 bases). Germline CDR1 LGHNT, CDR2 FRNRAP. V was cut by 5 bases and J by 5 bases, with 13 bases left in between. The CDR3 extends over 14 amino acids. For the CDR3, the DNA is TGTGCTAGTGGTCTTACAGACAGTAACAATGAGCAGTTCTTC. It is translated as CASGLTDSNNEQFF.

The chain is built from TRBV28 and TRBJ2-7, with D perhaps TRBD1 (6 bases). Germline loops: CDR1 MDHEN, CDR2 SYDVKM. This CDR3 is built from 14 residues. V lost 6 bases and J lost 4, with 16 bases in between. The CDR3 DNA is TGTGCCAGCAGGCACTGGACAGAACCGTACGAGCAGTACTTC. Amino acid sequence: CASRHWTEPYEQYF.

The chain uses TRBV7-3 and TRBJ1-5; D is undetermined. Germline lookup yields CDR1 SGHTA and CDR2 FQGTGA. The CDR3 length is 13 residues. V lost 5 bases to trimming and J lost 7 bases, with 12 bases between them. CDR3: CASSPRSPQPQHF. The DNA for the CDR3 is TGTGCCAGCAGCCCTCGGAGCCCACAGCCCCAGCATTTT.